This TCR beta chain was identified in a study of blood T cell repertoires in COVID-19. Study context: Samples of COVID-19 (acute and convalescent) were obtained from the United States, Italy and Spain. Sample material is recorded as cDNA or gDNA derived from T cells, B-cell-depleted T cells, or PBMCs.

The CDR3 is made up of 16 amino acids. CDR1 is SGHVS and CDR2 is FNYEAQ in the germline V gene. V was pared by 4 bases and J by 4 bases, with 11 bases of the junction left unmatched. As processed by the authors: Nucleated cell number was recorded as an estimate derived from reference gene primer amplification. Assay used: immunoSEQ multiplex PCR; TCRdb lists only in-frame clones, some missing. V and J calls plus clone size are reproduced from that table; the DNA served to infer D and trimming. The table lists around 72,000 clones, 75% to 90% of them singletons. This clone came up a few times. The clonotype originates from a woman at least 80 years old with acute or convalescent COVID-19. Sequences were obtained from peripheral blood. The chain joins TRBV7-6 to TRBJ2-5; 8 bases are shared with TRBD2. The CDR3 here is CASSSGTSVQGETQYF. CDR3 nucleotides: TGTGCCAGCAGCTCCGGGACTAGTGTGCAAGGAGAGACCCAGTACTTC.